Below are 21 T cell receptor beta chains sequenced from a single sample in a study of blood T cell repertoires in COVID-19 (dated by TCRdb to the early 2020s). Library generation was performed with the immunoSEQ multiplex PCR assay. The immuneACCESS repertoire file appears here via TCRdb, limited to in-frame rearrangements. These files lack a portion of the clones; in checked studies, under half of the deficit traces to unresolved V genes, and the cause of the others is not known. This sample has roughly 73,000 clones in its table, and more than 75% of those were observed once. Roughly 15% of the sample comes from the top ten. Sequenced: peripheral blood. These receptor sequences come from a human donor in a cohort sampled during active COVID-19.

The CDR3 is CSASRQAEAFF. In DNA form, the CDR3 reads TGCAGTGCTAGCAGACAGGCGGAAGCTTTCTTT. V gene TRBV20-1 combines with J gene TRBJ1-1; D is possibly TRBD1 (6 bases). Per the germline V gene, CDR1 is DFQATT and CDR2 is SNEGSKA (reference sequence). The CDR3 has 11 residues. V dropped 3 bases and J dropped 8 bases, with 10 bases sitting between them.

V is TRBV7-2 and J is TRBJ2-6; weak D call: TRBD2 (6 bases). Trimming removed 6 bases at V and 1 base at J, with 19 bases between. This CDR3 spans 18 amino acids. Germline V gives CDR1 SGHTA, CDR2 FQGNSA. The CDR3 loop is CASRSVAADLSGANVLTF. The CDR3 DNA follows: TGTGCCAGCAGGAGCGTAGCGGCAGACCTTTCTGGGGCCAACGTCCTGACTTTC. Together with reference TRBV7-2 and TRBJ2-6, the CDR3 gives the full variable domain: GAGVSQSPSNKVTEKGKDVELRCDPISGHTALYWYRQSLGQGLEFLIYFQGNSAPDKSGLPSDRFSAERTGGSVSTLTIQRTQQEDSAVYLCASRSVAADLSGANVLTFGAGSRLTVL.

V gene TRBV5-1 combines with J gene TRBJ2-7, with TRBD1 matching 8 bases. Germline V gives CDR1 SGHRS, CDR2 YFSETQ. V dropped 3 bases and J dropped 3; count of bases not matched to a gene: 8. This CDR3 has 15 amino acids. The CDR3 protein is CASSSRQGLVYEQYF. The CDR3, as DNA: TGCGCCAGCAGCTCACGACAGGGGCTGGTCTACGAGCAGTACTTC. The full variable domain, rest sourced from reference TRBV5-1 and TRBJ2-7, is KAGVTQTPRYLIKTRGQQVTLSCSPISGHRSVSWYQQTPGQGLQFLFEYFSETQRNKGNFPGRFSGRQFSNSRSEMNVSTLELGDSALYLCASSSRQGLVYEQYFGPGTRLTVT.

The chain recombines TRBV6-2 or TRBV6-3 with TRBJ1-3; possible D gene TRBD1, 5 bases. Germline V gives CDR1 MNHEY, CDR2 SVGEGT. V was clipped by 6 bases and J by 3 bases, with 15 bases between them. This CDR3 comprises 15 residues. The DNA for the CDR3 is TGTGCCAGCAGCCAGCGCAGGGAACTTGGAAACACCATATATTTT. Its translation: CASSQRRELGNTIYF.

This clone was seen more than once but under ten times. This chain uses TRBV4-2 with TRBJ2-7; D may be TRBD1 (6 bases). CDR3 length: 15 amino acids. V lost 2 bases and J lost 3, with 14 bases in between. The germline gives CDR1 LGHNA, CDR2 YNFKEQ. The CDR3 bases are TGTGCCAGCAGCCAAAACGATCAGGGGAGCTACGAGCAGTACTTC. Its protein is CASSQNDQGSYEQYF.

J is TRBJ2-1 and V is TRBV4-1; 10 positions match TRBD2. The V gene end was trimmed by 0 bases and the J gene end by 12 bases; junction bases not matched to a gene: 8. This CDR3 has 15 amino acids. Germline V gives CDR1 MGHRA, CDR2 YSYEKL. The CDR3 bases are TGCGCCAGCAGCCAAGATCGGGCTAGCGGGAGTGTGCAGTTCTTC. Translation: CASSQDRASGSVQFF.

The chain employs TRBV11-2 and TRBJ2-1; D perhaps matches TRBD2 (6 bases). The germline V gene has CDR1 SGHAT and CDR2 FQNNGV. The CDR3 covers 13 residues. Trimming took off 5 bases at V and 6 bases at J, with 11 bases between the two ends. Written as DNA, the CDR3 is TGTGCCAGCAGCCCAAGACTAGTCAATGAGCAGTTCTTC. It yields the protein CASSPRLVNEQFF.

The CDR3 region has the DNA TGTGCCAGCAGTTTATTTGCGGGGTGGTCTAGCACAGATACGCAGTATTTT. Translating gives CASSLFAGWSSTDTQYF. This chain connects TRBV27 to TRBJ2-3, with a weak D call TRBD2 (6 bases). This CDR3 region has 17 residues. Per germline, CDR1 MNHEY and CDR2 SMNVEV (reference sequence). V was shortened by 1 base and J by 0 bases, with 14 bases between the two germline ends.

The chain carries TRBV24-1 and TRBJ2-5, with TRBD2 identical over 13 bases. Germline V gene sequence: CDR1 KGHDR, CDR2 SFDVKD. V trimming: 4 bases; J trimming: 5 bases; junction bases outside the gene matches: 9. This CDR3 has 17 residues. The CDR3 protein is CATSDTLAGGPGETQYF. In DNA, the CDR3 is TGTGCCACCAGTGACACACTAGCGGGAGGGCCTGGGGAGACCCAGTACTTC.

V is TRBV7-6 and J is TRBJ2-6; 8 bases agree with TRBD1. With V trimmed by 1 base and J by 3 bases, 5 bases remained unmatched. This CDR3 is 17 amino acids long. Germline assignment: CDR1 SGHVS and CDR2 FNYEAQ. The CDR3 reads CASSLGAGGYGANVLTF. The CDR3 DNA reads as TGTGCCAGCAGCTTAGGTGCAGGGGGCTATGGGGCCAACGTCCTGACTTTC. The variable domain in full, with the rest retrieved from reference TRBV7-6 and TRBJ2-6, is GAGVSQSPRYKVTKRGQDVALRCDPISGHVSLYWYRQALGQGPEFLTYFNYEAQQDKSGLPNDRFSAERPEGSISTLTIQRTEQRDSAMYRCASSLGAGGYGANVLTFGAGSRLTVL.

The CDR3 region is CASSLDRGPSEQYF. The CDR3 DNA reads as TGTGCCAGCAGCTTGGACAGGGGGCCAAGCGAGCAGTACTTC. The J gene is TRBJ2-7, the V gene TRBV11-2; 11 bases agree with TRBD1. J was trimmed by 6 bases and V by 3 bases; bases with no gene match: 4. The CDR3 has 14 residues. In germline, CDR1 is SGHAT, CDR2 FQNNGV.

This chain joins TRBV9 and TRBJ1-6, with D possibly TRBD1 on 6 matching bases. V dropped 0 bases and J dropped 14 bases, with 12 bases sitting between them. The CDR3 sequence is 13 residues long. Germline V gene data show CDR1 as SGDLS and CDR2 as YYNGEE. CDR3 sequence: CASSVDNEGALHF. CDR3 bases: TGTGCCAGCAGCGTAGATAACGAGGGGGCCCTCCACTTT.

The chain links TRBV18 to TRBJ2-3; D perhaps matches TRBD2 (7 bases). The V gene lost 3 bases and the J gene lost 0 bases, with 19 bases spanning the gap. The CDR3 extends over 18 amino acids. From germline, CDR1 is KGHSH and CDR2 LQKENI. The chain's CDR3 is CASSPAGGLADSTDTQYF. The CDR3 nucleotides are TGTGCCAGCTCACCGGCCGGGGGGCTAGCGGATAGCACAGATACGCAGTATTTT.

This chain uses TRBV19 with TRBJ2-5, with a weak D call TRBD2 (6 bases). The CDR3 contains 15 residues. The germline V gene encodes CDR1 LNHDA and CDR2 SQIVND (reference sequence). V lost 3 bases and J lost 1, with 12 bases in between. CDR3 nucleotide sequence: TGTGCCAGTAGTATCTCACCGGGAGCCCAAGAGACCCAGTACTTC. This gives the protein CASSISPGAQETQYF.

The chain links TRBV30 to TRBJ1-4; 7 bases match TRBD1. CDR1 GTSNPN and CDR2 SVGIG come from the germline V gene (reference sequence). V lost 6 bases, J lost 12 bases, and 4 bases stayed unmatched. The CDR3 loop spans 10 amino acids. The CDR3 loop reads CACTGVELFF. CDR3 bases: TGTGCCTGTACAGGGGTCGAACTGTTTTTT.

The chain uses TRBV9 and TRBJ1-2, with D possibly matching TRBD1 (6 bases). Per germline, CDR1 SGDLS and CDR2 YYNGEE. Trimming removed 5 bases from V and 2 bases from J, with 7 bases in between. The CDR3 is made up of 12 amino acids. In nucleotides, the CDR3 is TGTGCCAGCAGTAGGGGGAACTATGGCTACACCTTC. Amino acids: CASSRGNYGYTF.

CDR3: CASSVTLPGADGELFF. CDR3 nucleotides: TGTGCCAGCAGCGTAACCCTTCCAGGGGCCGACGGGGAGCTGTTTTTT. V usage is TRBV9 and J usage is TRBJ2-2; a possible D gene is TRBD1 (6 bases). The germline V gene has CDR1 SGDLS and CDR2 YYNGEE. Trimming took 1 base from V and 7 from J, leaving 17 bases between them. CDR3 length: 16 residues. The complete variable domain, with remaining parts taken from reference TRBV9 and TRBJ2-2, reads DSGVTQTPKHLITATGQRVTLRCSPRSGDLSVYWYQQSLDQGLQFLIQYYNGEERAKGNILERFSAQQFPDLHSELNLSSLELGDSALYFCASSVTLPGADGELFFGEGSRLTVL.

V gene TRBV27 combines with J gene TRBJ2-7, with a tentative D call TRBD1 (5 bases). The germline V gene encodes CDR1 MNHEY and CDR2 SMNVEV (reference sequence). The CDR3 is 14 amino acids. With 5 bases removed from V and 5 bases from J, the gap between germline ends came to 16 bases. CDR3 in DNA: TGTGCCAGCAGTAATTCTGGGGCTATGGACGAGCAGTACTTC. Its protein product is CASSNSGAMDEQYF.

V usage is TRBV5-8 and J usage is TRBJ2-1, with TRBD1 matching 10 bases. Germline V gives CDR1 SGHTS, CDR2 YDEGEE. CDR3 size: 14 residues. Trimming took 4 bases from V and 7 from J; bases not matched to a gene: 5. CDR3 protein: CASSAWDRGNEQFF. CDR3 nucleotide sequence: TGTGCCAGCAGCGCGTGGGACAGGGGTAATGAGCAGTTCTTC.

J is TRBJ1-5 and V is TRBV7-9; unclear D gene. CDR1 and CDR2 from the germline V gene are SEHNR and FQNEAQ (reference sequence). The CDR3 contains 15 residues. V dropped 1 base and J dropped 6 bases, with 13 bases sitting between them. CDR3 protein: CASSLGGEGGQPQHF. CDR3 nucleotide sequence: TGTGCCAGCAGCTTAGGGGGAGAGGGAGGTCAGCCCCAGCATTTT. The whole variable domain, remainder taken from reference TRBV7-9 and TRBJ1-5, is DTGVSQNPRHKITKRGQNVTFRCDPISEHNRLYWYRQTLGQGPEFLTYFQNEAQLEKSRLLSDRFSAERPKGSFSTLEIQRTEQGDSAMYLCASSLGGEGGQPQHFGDGTRLSIL.

The CDR3 loop is CASIPRGTYGYTF. The CDR3 DNA reads TGTGCCAGCATCCCCCGGGGTACCTATGGCTACACCTTC. This chain links TRBV28 with TRBJ1-2; no definite D call. Between the trimmed V and J ends, which lost 7 bases and 4 bases, there was a span of 13 bases. Germline CDR1 reads MDHEN; CDR2 reads SYDVKM. CDR3 length: 13 residues.